This T cell receptor beta chain was sequenced during a study of T cells in Graves' hyperthyroidism and ophthalmopathy. Those with hyperthyroidism were 18 to 65 years old, newly diagnosed, and ill for under 2 months. Amplified regions were TCR beta CDR3 sequences from RNA transcripts. The HTBI set primed first-round TCR CDR3 RT-PCR. From the multiplex PCR reads, TCRdb called clonotypes with MiXCR, one entry per CDR3 protein. This table holds about 590,000 distinct CDR3 sequences, around a sixth found once. Points on this clonotype: Its antigen is still unknown.

Deletions cut 5 bases from V and 0 bases from J, with 13 bases between. The germline CDR1 and CDR2 sequences are DFQATT and SNEGSKA (reference sequence). The CDR3 contains 15 residues. Study results and caveats: Ophthalmopathy was model-predicted a median roughly six months pre-onset.

Source material: blood. J is TRBJ2-2 and V is TRBV20-1, with D hard to call. The receptor's source is a woman aged 25 to 39 with Graves' hyperthyroidism. The CDR3 DNA is TGCAGTGCTGATGACCGTCGTTCGAACACCGGGGAGCTGTTTTTT. It encodes CSADDRRSNTGELFF.